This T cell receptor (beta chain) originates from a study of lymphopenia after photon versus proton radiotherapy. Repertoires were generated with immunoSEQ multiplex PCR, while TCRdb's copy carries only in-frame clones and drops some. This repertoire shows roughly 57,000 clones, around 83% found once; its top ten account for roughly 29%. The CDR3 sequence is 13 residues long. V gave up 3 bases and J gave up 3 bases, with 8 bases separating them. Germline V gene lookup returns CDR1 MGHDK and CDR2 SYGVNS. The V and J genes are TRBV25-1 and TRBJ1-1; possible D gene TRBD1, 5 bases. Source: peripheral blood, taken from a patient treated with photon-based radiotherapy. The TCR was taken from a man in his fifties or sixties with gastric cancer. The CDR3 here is CASSDRVDTEAFF. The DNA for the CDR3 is TGTGCCAGCAGTGACAGGGTTGACACTGAAGCTTTCTTT. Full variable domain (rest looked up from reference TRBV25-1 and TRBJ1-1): EADIYQTPRYLVIGTGKKITLECSQTMGHDKMYWYQQDPGMELHLIHYSYGVNSTEKGDLSSESTVSRIRTEHFPLTLESARPSHTSQYLCASSDRVDTEAFFGQGTRLTVV.